These 9 T cell receptor beta chains were all obtained from the same sample, sequenced in a study of T cells expressing NK-cell markers (dated by TCRdb to 2019 to 2021). The protocol used for the library was 5' RACE. The sequencing machine was an Illumina HiSeq 2000. After TCRdb reprocessed the reads, each CDR3 protein sequence was kept as one row, without DNA. The sample table gives some 450,000 distinct CDR3 sequences. Less than 7.5% of the sample rests with the top ten. The sequenced material came from blood T cells: a sorted CD56 or NKG2C T cell subset, CD4+ or CD8+ T cells, or bulk PBMC T cells (not recorded which). Receptor source: a woman aged 18-69 years in good health.

The V and J genes are TRBV23-1 and TRBJ2-5. TRBV23-1 is noted as an ORF with a role that remains uncertain. There are 13 residues in the CDR3. CDR3 protein: CASRQGDQETQYF.

The V gene is TRBV2, the J gene TRBJ2-3; lacking DNA, the TRBD1 call made by TCRdb goes unchecked. The CDR3 runs to 17 residues. Germline V lookup: CDR1 SNHLY, CDR2 FYNNEI. The chain's CDR3 is CASSPQAWTGPAGTQYF. The complete variable domain, with remaining parts taken from reference TRBV2 and TRBJ2-3, reads EPEVTQTPSHQVTQMGQEVILRCVPISNHLYFYWYRQILGQKVEFLVSFYNNEISEKSEIFDDQFSVERPDGSNFTLKIRSTKLEDSAMYFCASSPQAWTGPAGTQYFGPGTRLTVL.

This chain uses TRBV6-5 with TRBJ2-5. This CDR3 spans 14 amino acids. Germline V gives CDR1 MNHEY, CDR2 SVGAGI. CDR3 in amino acids: CASSYGGPQETQYF.

This rearrangement joins TRBV20-1 to TRBJ2-1; TCRdb's D gene call, TRBD1, goes unchecked for lack of DNA. Germline V lookup: CDR1 DFQATT, CDR2 SNEGSKA (reference sequence). This CDR3 region has 14 residues. This CDR3 reads CSANPWAGYNEQFF.

The V call is TRBV6-5, the J call TRBJ2-7. The germline gives CDR1 MNHEY, CDR2 SVGAGI. CDR3 length: 14 amino acids. CDR3 loop: CASSYSRETYEQYF.

The J gene is TRBJ1-1, the V gene TRBV25-1; as DNA is missing, the TRBD1 call by TCRdb cannot be tested. Germline V gives CDR1 MGHDK, CDR2 SYGVNS. CDR3 length: 13 residues. The CDR3 loop reads CASSEVGGTEAFF.

The V and J genes are TRBV20-1 and TRBJ2-7; TCRdb proposes TRBD1, but this gene call is untestable without DNA. CDR1 is DFQATT and CDR2 is SNEGSKA in the germline V gene (reference sequence). The CDR3 consists of 15 residues. CDR3 loop: CSARDQGQGSYEQYF.

The V and J genes are TRBV9 and TRBJ1-6. The CDR3 spans 13 residues. Germline CDR1 SGDLS, CDR2 YYNGEE. The CDR3 sequence is CASSAQRDSPLHF.

V gene TRBV4-1 combines with J gene TRBJ2-7; TCRdb reports TRBD1, a call that lacks DNA to check it against. Germline CDR1 MGHRA, CDR2 YSYEKL. There are 15 residues in the CDR3. CDR3 loop: CASSPLANPGGEQYF.